Reported below is one T cell receptor beta chain. Its antigen is not known. This sample was included in a study of T cells in Graves' hyperthyroidism and ophthalmopathy. Study observations and caveats: The model identified upcoming ophthalmopathy a median approximately six months ahead of onset. Most thyroid clonotypes expanded above 0.001 were also detected in blood.

RNA transcripts gave rise to amplified TCR beta CDR3 regions. The primer set for the first-round RT-PCR of the TCR CDR3 was HTBI. TCRdb reanalysed the multiplex PCR reads using MiXCR and keeps one entry per CDR3 protein. The sample records around 600,000 distinct CDR3 sequences, approximately 15% being singletons. The V end lost 10 bases, the J end lost 0 bases, and 16 bases lay between the germline ends. This CDR3 is built from 15 residues. Sequencing was done on a sample of blood. This TCR was sampled from a woman aged 18-30 years with Graves' ophthalmopathy. The J gene is TRBJ1-5, the V gene TRBV12-3 or TRBV12-4; possibly TRBD1 for D (6 bases). CDR3 coding DNA: TGTGCCACCAAGAGTACAGGGTATAGCAATCAGCCCCAGCATTTT. This encodes CATKSTGYSNQPQHF.